The next 25 T cell receptor beta chains were all read from a single sample in a study of T cells in Graves' hyperthyroidism and ophthalmopathy. TCR beta CDR3 sequences were amplified from RNA transcripts. Carried out on the TCR CDR3, a first-round RT-PCR used the HTBI primer set. TCRdb fed the multiplex PCR reads into MiXCR, producing one record per CDR3 protein. The sample lists around 620,000 distinct CDR3 sequences; just over 45% were seen once. The specimen sequenced was peripheral blood or thyroid tissue (not recorded which). The receptors derive from an adult woman with Graves' disease, either hyperthyroidism or ophthalmopathy (not recorded which).

This clonotype has more than one count but fewer than ten. The chain has TRBV14 and TRBJ2-7, with D possibly being TRBD1 (6 bases). Germline V gene sequence: CDR1 SGHDN, CDR2 FVKESK. This CDR3 is built from 14 residues. V was shortened by 4 bases and J by 2 bases, with 12 bases between the two germline ends. The CDR3 sequence is CASSLRDIPYEQYF. The DNA of the CDR3 is TGTGCCAGCAGCCTCCGGGACATACCCTACGAGCAGTACTTC.

The chain recombines TRBV7-2 with TRBJ2-5; 12 nucleotides match TRBD2. The CDR3 length is 18 residues. The germline CDR1 and CDR2 sequences are SGHTA and FQGNSA. V lost 7 bases, J lost 5 bases, and 17 bases stayed unmatched. This CDR3 is CASNVGILAGGPLETQYF. In nucleotides, the CDR3 is TGTGCCAGCAACGTGGGGATTCTAGCGGGAGGGCCGTTGGAGACCCAGTACTTC.

The rearrangement uses TRBV7-9 and TRBJ1-2; 9 bases map to TRBD1. This CDR3 contains 14 residues. Germline CDR1 is SEHNR and CDR2 is FQNEAQ (reference sequence). V lost 1 base and J lost 7; bases outside the gene matches: 4. The CDR3: CASSLGQGVGGYTF. CDR3 bases: TGTGCCAGCAGCTTAGGACAGGGGGTTGGTGGCTACACCTTC.

This clonotype was counted many times. The V gene is TRBV20-1, the J gene TRBJ1-5; no definite D call. Germline-derived CDR1 and CDR2 are DFQATT and SNEGSKA (reference sequence). The CDR3 covers 14 residues. V lost 6 bases, J lost 1 base, and 13 bases lay in between. CDR3 loop: CSANGVGSNQPQHF. In nucleotides, the CDR3 is TGCAGTGCAAACGGGGTTGGGAGCAATCAGCCCCAGCATTTT.

This clonotype came up a few times. The chain joins TRBV6-5 to TRBJ2-3; 10 bases line up with TRBD1. Germline lookup yields CDR1 MNHEY and CDR2 SVGAGI. V gave up 5 bases and J gave up 7 bases; unmatched junction bases: 9. The CDR3 spans 15 residues. The CDR3 DNA reads TGTGCCAGCAGTCCGGACAGGGGGGGACTATATACGCAGTATTTT. Residues: CASSPDRGGLYTQYF.

The chain combines TRBV20-1 with TRBJ2-5; TRBD2 matches at 11 bases. With 3 bases clipped from V and 4 bases from J, the junction kept 7 bases outside the gene matches. Germline-derived CDR1 and CDR2 are DFQATT and SNEGSKA (reference sequence). The CDR3 has 15 residues. The chain's CDR3 is CSASPSGGIRETQYF. CDR3 DNA: TGCAGTGCTAGCCCTAGCGGGGGGATTAGAGAGACCCAGTACTTC.

This clonotype was counted ten times or more. The V call is TRBV7-3, the J call TRBJ2-7; 13 bases line up with TRBD2. Losses at the gene ends were 5 bases for V and 10 bases for J; bases not matched to a gene: 8. The CDR3 has 14 residues. Germline V gene sequence: CDR1 SGHTA, CDR2 FQGTGA. DNA for the CDR3: TGTGCCAGCAGCCTAGACGGACTAGCGGGAGTTCAGTACTTC. Protein: CASSLDGLAGVQYF. The full variable domain, with the rest looked up from reference TRBV7-3 and TRBJ2-7, is GAGVSQTPSNKVTEKGKYVELRCDPISGHTALYWYRQSLGQGPEFLIYFQGTGAADDSGLPNDRFFAVRPEGSVSTLKIQRTERGDSAVYLCASSLDGLAGVQYFGPGTRLTVT.

This clonotype showed up many times. The J gene is TRBJ2-7, the V gene TRBV7-6; D ambiguous. The CDR3 is made up of 15 amino acids. The germline V gene has CDR1 SGHVS and CDR2 FNYEAQ. Trimming removed 4 bases at V and 2 bases at J, with 15 bases between. The CDR3 region has the DNA TGTGCCAGCAGCTCAAAGACGGACGGAGCCTACGAGCAGTACTTC. Protein: CASSSKTDGAYEQYF.

This clonotype has a count of ten or more. The gene calls are TRBV4-1 and TRBJ1-1; D unresolved. CDR1 and CDR2 (germline): MGHRA, YSYEKL. Trimming stripped 3 bases from V and 1 base from J, with 12 bases between. CDR3 length equals 15 residues. The CDR3 nucleotides are TGCGCCAGCAGCCATCCCCAAAGTAGGAACACTGAAGCTTTCTTT. The encoded protein is CASSHPQSRNTEAFF.

This chain uses TRBV2 with TRBJ2-1; perhaps TRBD1 as D (6 bases). The CDR3 is made up of 15 amino acids. Looked up from germline, CDR1 is SNHLY and CDR2 is FYNNEI. V lost 4 bases to trimming and J lost 1 base, with 11 bases between them. For the CDR3, the DNA is TGTGCCAGCAGTGTGGCAGGGGTTTCCTACAATGAGCAGTTCTTC. It codes for CASSVAGVSYNEQFF.

The chain recombines TRBV25-1 with TRBJ1-2; 8 nucleotides match TRBD1. Per the germline V gene, CDR1 is MGHDK and CDR2 is SYGVNS. Trimming at V came to 4 bases and at J to 6 bases, leaving 10 bases not matched to a gene. The length of the CDR3 is 15 residues. The CDR3 nucleotides read TGTGCCAGCAGTGCGCAGGGGGCTATGCTGGATGGCTACACCTTC. The encoded protein is CASSAQGAMLDGYTF.

The CDR3 protein is CAISESGRRSIYEQYF. The CDR3 DNA is TGTGCCATCAGTGAGTCGGGACGGAGATCGATCTACGAGCAGTACTTC. V and J are TRBV10-3 and TRBJ2-7; D assignment may be TRBD1 or TRBD2 (5 bases each). The V gene's germline CDR1 is ENHRY and CDR2 SYGVKD. The CDR3 has 16 residues. The ends were cut back, 0 bases at V and 3 bases at J, with 15 bases in the middle.

Note on this clonotype: Sequence at one end of the junction differs from germline and may be a read error. The chain couples TRBV4-1 to TRBJ2-2, with a tentative D call TRBD2 (5 bases). The germline V gene encodes CDR1 MGHRA and CDR2 YSYEKL. This CDR3 spans 15 amino acids. The CDR3 region has the DNA TGCGCCAGCAGCCAAAAAATAGGGAATCCCGGGGAGCTGGTTTTT. Translation: CASSQKIGNPGELVF.

This clonotype has at least ten counts. The rearrangement joins TRBV5-1 to TRBJ2-6; D uncertain. CDR1 and CDR2 from the germline V gene are SGHRS and YFSETQ. The V end lost 2 bases, the J end lost 2 bases, and 8 bases lay between the germline ends. The CDR3 is 15 amino acids. CDR3 sequence: CASSLSSAGANVLTF. The CDR3 DNA is TGCGCCAGCAGCTTATCGAGTGCTGGGGCCAACGTCCTGACTTTC.

The chain joins TRBV19 to TRBJ1-6; 7 positions match TRBD1. This CDR3 has 15 amino acids. Germline V CDR1 and CDR2: LNHDA, SQIVND (reference sequence). Trimming removed 5 bases from V and 8 bases from J; junction bases left unmatched: 9. CDR3 in amino acids: CASSDQGGVDSPLHF. The CDR3 nucleotides are TGTGCCAGTAGTGATCAGGGGGGGGTGGATTCACCCCTCCACTTT.

This clonotype rates as medium-sized (0.01 to 0.1%). The CDR3 nucleotides are TGTGCCAGCAGCTTAAGACAGGGCACTGAAGCTTTCTTT. Protein product: CASSLRQGTEAFF. This rearrangement joins TRBV7-3 to TRBJ1-1; 7 bases match TRBD1. J gave up 4 bases and V 1 base, and 0 bases lay outside the gene matches. This CDR3 is 13 amino acids long. Germline CDR1 is SGHTA and CDR2 is FQGTGA.

This clonotype came up many times. V usage is TRBV7-4 and J usage is TRBJ1-3; maybe TRBD1 (5 bases). The CDR3 loop spans 16 amino acids. Looked up from germline, CDR1 is SGHVT and CDR2 is SQSDAQ. V was pared by 4 bases and J by 4 bases, with 17 bases between. The CDR3 DNA sequence: TGTGCCAGCAGCTCGCAAACTCAGGGAGACGGAAACACCATATATTTT. Translating it yields CASSSQTQGDGNTIYF. The full variable domain, in which reference TRBV7-4 and TRBJ1-3 provide the parts outside the CDR3, is GAGVSQSPRYKVAKRGRDVALRCDSISGHVTLYWYRQTLGQGSEVLTYSQSDAQRDKSGRPSGRFSAERPERSVSTLKIQRTEQGDSAVYLCASSSQTQGDGNTIYFGEGSWLTVV.

The V call is TRBV5-1, the J call TRBJ2-7; 8 nucleotides match TRBD1. The length of the CDR3 is 14 residues. V shed 0 bases and J 5 bases; nucleotides not matched to a gene: 4. Germline V lookup: CDR1 SGHRS, CDR2 YFSETQ. The CDR3 spells CASSLVSGGDEQYF. CDR3 DNA sequence: TGCGCCAGCAGCTTGGTGTCAGGGGGCGACGAGCAGTACTTC.

This clonotype was recorded many times. A much larger clone sits a single nucleotide away, making a read error possible. This rearrangement joins TRBV10-2 to TRBJ1-1; perhaps TRBD1 as D (5 bases). This CDR3 spans 13 amino acids. Trimming shortened V by 10 bases and J by 4 bases, and 16 bases separated the two germline ends. CDR1 WSHSY and CDR2 SAAADI come from the germline V gene. Here the CDR3 DNA reads TGCGCCACCACGATCGGGGCGAGCACTGAAGCTTTCTTT. It is translated as CATTIGASTEAFF.

In the case of this clonotype: The conserved closing phenylalanine or tryptophan is absent in this CDR3, likely reflecting a read error. The limits of the CDR3 on the DNA are not certain, so only TCRdb's listed CDR3 is given. The genes are TRBV19 and TRBJ2-7; the DNA was not used to check the table's D call, TRBD1. The CDR3 numbers 15 amino acids, ends counted. CDR1 LNHDA and CDR2 SQIVND come from the germline V gene (reference sequence). The CDR3 here is CASSILGGRGGEQYL.

The chain couples TRBV9 to TRBJ1-5; maybe TRBD1 (6 bases). V was pared by 2 bases and J by 10 bases, with 25 bases between. Germline-derived CDR1 and CDR2 are SGDLS and YYNGEE. The CDR3 is 17 amino acids. The CDR3 protein is CASSVRAGGGGQEPQHF. CDR3 nucleotide sequence: TGTGCCAGCAGCGTCCGAGCGGGAGGTGGGGGGCAAGAACCCCAGCATTTT.

The chain has TRBV7-6 and TRBJ2-7; 9 nucleotides line up with TRBD1. The V gene end was trimmed by 1 base and the J gene end by 7 bases; junction bases not matched to a gene: 5. Germline V lookup: CDR1 SGHVS, CDR2 FNYEAQ. CDR3 size: 14 residues. CDR3: CASSLGTGDLEQYF. The CDR3 DNA follows: TGTGCCAGCAGCTTAGGGACAGGGGACCTGGAGCAGTACTTC.

The chain carries TRBV7-9 and TRBJ1-4; D gene uncertain. This CDR3 contains 14 residues. Trimming stripped 3 bases from V and 10 bases from J, with 15 bases between. CDR1 and CDR2 (germline): SEHNR, FQNEAQ (reference sequence). The CDR3 region has the DNA TGTGCCAGCAGCTTCTTGACGGGGTGGGGAAAACTGTTTTTT. It translates to CASSFLTGWGKLFF.

This clonotype appeared many times. This rearrangement joins TRBV5-8 to TRBJ2-5, with 11 nucleotides matching TRBD2. From germline, CDR1 is SGHTS and CDR2 YDEGEE. With V trimmed by 2 bases and J by 7 bases, 7 bases remained unmatched. The CDR3 has 15 amino acids. CDR3 amino acids: CASSFIAGGPGTQYF. Here the CDR3 DNA reads TGTGCCAGCAGCTTCATAGCGGGAGGGCCGGGGACCCAGTACTTC.

The rearrangement uses TRBV3-1 and TRBJ1-2; D remains ambiguous. From germline, CDR1 is LGHDT and CDR2 YNNKEL (reference sequence). The CDR3 extends over 10 amino acids. V gave up 6 bases and J gave up 12 bases, with 11 bases separating them. As DNA, the CDR3 is TGTGCCAGCAGTAACTCTGGAAACACCTTC. Translated, it gives CASSNSGNTF.